These 15 T cell receptor beta chains were all obtained from the same sample, sequenced in a study of T-cell reconstitution after alpha-beta-depleted transplantation in children. During its preparation, the TCRbeta library received unique molecular identifiers. From the PCR reads, TCRdb called clonotypes with MiXCR, one entry per CDR3 protein. This table has under 400,000 distinct CDR3 sequences, approximately 23% appearing once. This material consisted of PBMCs, mostly from graft donor cells, taken 180 days after TCRalphabeta/CD19-depleted stem cell transplant. Every receptor here comes from a male patient younger than 18 who had a stem cell transplant for acute lymphoblastic leukemia, so the T cells may come from the graft donor.

This clonotype turned up a few times. This chain connects TRBV10-3 to TRBJ2-7; D is possibly TRBD2 (6 bases). Trimming pared 11 bases from V and 3 bases from J, leaving 17 bases between. The CDR3 length is 13 residues. Germline V gives CDR1 ENHRY, CDR2 SYGVKD. The CDR3, as DNA: TGTGCCGCGACCGGGACTCCCTTCTACGAGCAGTACTTC. Its translation is CAATGTPFYEQYF.

Only one count was recorded for this clonotype. The V call is TRBV6-5, the J call TRBJ2-3; the match to TRBD1 covers 8 bases. Germline V gene lookup returns CDR1 MNHEY and CDR2 SVGAGI. The V gene end was trimmed by 2 bases and the J gene end by 1 base; junction bases not matched to a gene: 5. The CDR3 is 16 residues long. In DNA form, the CDR3 reads TGTGCCAGCAGTTACACGCAGGGGGCGCGCACAGATACGCAGTATTTT. Translation: CASSYTQGARTDTQYF.

This clonotype has more than one count but fewer than ten. The V gene is TRBV7-3, the J gene TRBJ2-7; D gene unclear. Germline V lookup: CDR1 SGHTA, CDR2 FQGTGA. The ends were cut back, 2 bases at V and 1 base at J, with 12 bases in the middle. This CDR3 has 15 residues. The CDR3 spells CASSLFHGLSYEQYF. The DNA of the CDR3 is TGTGCCAGCAGCTTATTTCACGGCCTGTCCTACGAGCAGTACTTC.

This clonotype has more than one count but fewer than ten. The rearrangement links TRBV19 to TRBJ2-7; 10 bases agree with TRBD1. Trimming at V came to 9 bases and at J to 5 bases, leaving 7 bases not matched to a gene. Germline assignment: CDR1 LNHDA and CDR2 SQIVND (reference sequence). CDR3 size: 13 residues. Here the CDR3 DNA reads TGTGCCAGCTCGGACAGGGGGTTTAACGAGCAGTACTTC. Protein product: CASSDRGFNEQYF.

The V call is TRBV13, the J call TRBJ2-5; weak D call: TRBD2 (5 bases). Trimming cost V 1 base and J 5 bases, with 14 bases left between them. Germline loops: CDR1 PRHDT, CDR2 FYEKMQ (reference sequence). This CDR3 spans 15 amino acids. The CDR3, as DNA: TGTGCCAGCAGCTTAGAGTCAACGGCGGGCGAGACCCAGTACTTC. Its protein product is CASSLESTAGETQYF.

This sequence joins TRBV5-5 and TRBJ1-2; 9 bases map to TRBD1. Germline V gene lookup returns CDR1 SGHKS and CDR2 YYEKEE (reference sequence). With V trimmed by 4 bases and J by 6 bases, 10 bases remained unmatched. CDR3 length: 15 residues. CDR3 residues: CASSTITGGVNGYTF. Written as DNA, the CDR3 is TGTGCCAGCAGCACTATCACAGGGGGCGTGAATGGCTACACCTTC.

The chain combines TRBV20-1 with TRBJ2-2; D unresolved. Germline-derived CDR1 and CDR2 are DFQATT and SNEGSKA (reference sequence). This CDR3 comprises 14 residues. Trimming shortened V by 3 bases and J by 0 bases, and 8 bases separated the two germline ends. This CDR3 reads CSASPGANTGELFF. CDR3 coding DNA: TGCAGTGCTAGCCCCGGCGCGAACACCGGGGAGCTGTTTTTT.

This chain connects TRBV4-1 to TRBJ2-7; possible D gene TRBD1, 6 bases. CDR3 length: 16 amino acids. CDR1 and CDR2 from the germline V gene are MGHRA and YSYEKL. Trimming took off 1 base at V and 0 bases at J, with 13 bases between the two ends. The CDR3 DNA is TGCGCCAGCAGCCAAGTGGGTACAGGGACCTCCTACGAGCAGTACTTC. This encodes CASSQVGTGTSYEQYF.

The V gene is TRBV6-5, the J gene TRBJ2-2; D gene uncertain. Germline values: CDR1 MNHEY, CDR2 SVGAGI. The ends were cut back, 0 bases at V and 3 bases at J, with 8 bases in the middle. The CDR3 extends over 15 amino acids. CDR3 residues: CASSYSPADTGELFF. The CDR3 DNA follows: TGTGCCAGCAGTTACTCCCCAGCAGACACCGGGGAGCTGTTTTTT.

The rearrangement links TRBV9 to TRBJ2-1; weak D call: TRBD2 (6 bases). CDR1 and CDR2 (germline): SGDLS, YYNGEE. V was pared by 0 bases and J by 6 bases, with 13 bases between. There are 15 residues in the CDR3. CDR3 in amino acids: CASSVGPGLLNEQFF. CDR3 in DNA: TGTGCCAGCAGCGTAGGACCGGGACTCCTCAATGAGCAGTTCTTC.

The rearrangement links TRBV7-9 to TRBJ2-7; unclear D gene. V dropped 1 base and J dropped 0 bases, with 10 bases sitting between them. CDR1 and CDR2 (germline): SEHNR, FQNEAQ (reference sequence). This CDR3 has 15 residues. The CDR3, as DNA: TGTGCCAGCAGCTTAGAAGCGATGGCCTCCTACGAGCAGTACTTC. Amino acid sequence: CASSLEAMASYEQYF.

In its sample, this clonotype was seen a few times. V and J are TRBV5-1 and TRBJ2-7; 8 bases line up with TRBD1. Germline-derived CDR1 and CDR2 are SGHRS and YFSETQ. The ends lost 2 bases at V and 1 base at J; junction bases unmatched: 5. CDR3 length: 15 amino acids. CDR3 sequence (DNA): TGCGCCAGCAGCTTTGACAGGGGAAATTCCTACGAGCAGTACTTC. Protein: CASSFDRGNSYEQYF.

This clonotype was seen only a few times. This chain joins TRBV12-3 or TRBV12-4 and TRBJ2-1, with 11 bases identical to TRBD1. The CDR3 contains 15 residues. V was pared by 5 bases and J by 6 bases, with 6 bases of the junction left unmatched. The CDR3 protein is CASSAWTGGLNEQFF. The CDR3 DNA follows: TGTGCCAGCAGTGCCTGGACAGGGGGCCTCAATGAGCAGTTCTTC.

V gene TRBV4-1 combines with J gene TRBJ2-1, with D perhaps being TRBD1 or TRBD2 (6 bases each). Germline values: CDR1 MGHRA, CDR2 YSYEKL. Trimming removed 0 bases from V and 3 bases from J, with 12 bases in between. This CDR3 comprises 16 residues. In DNA form, the CDR3 reads TGCGCCAGCAGCCAAGAAAGGGGGACTTTCTACAATGAGCAGTTCTTC. Its translation: CASSQERGTFYNEQFF.

This chain uses TRBV20-1 with TRBJ2-3; no firm D call. The CDR3 runs to 14 residues. Trimming took 0 bases from V and 14 from J, leaving 21 bases between them. Germline V gene sequence: CDR1 DFQATT, CDR2 SNEGSKA (reference sequence). CDR3 DNA sequence: TGCAGTGCTAGAGATTCGGGCGTCCCCTCTAGTCGGTATTTT. Translation gives CSARDSGVPSSRYF.